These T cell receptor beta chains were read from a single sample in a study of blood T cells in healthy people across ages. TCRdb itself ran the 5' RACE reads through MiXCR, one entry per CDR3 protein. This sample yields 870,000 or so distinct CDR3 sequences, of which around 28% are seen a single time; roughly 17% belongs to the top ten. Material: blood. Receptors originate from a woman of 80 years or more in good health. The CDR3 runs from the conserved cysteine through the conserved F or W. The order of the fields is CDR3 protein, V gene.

CASSLGFYTDTQYF	TRBV7-6
CSARDEVAGGFYEQYF	TRBV20-1
CAISETENYGYTF	TRBV10-3
CASSQDQAVQFF	TRBV3-1
CASSIEHWANEQFF	TRBV9
CASSLGQSNNEKLFF	TRBV7-9
CASSPRQGERNSPLHF	TRBV12-3/TRBV12-4
CASSLIGGETQYF	TRBV7-6
CASNGGGTGETYEQYF	TRBV7-9
CASSGLAGGPETQFF	TRBV9
CASSLMGGQETQYF	TRBV12-3/TRBV12-4
CAWNLQGGNEQFF	TRBV30
CASSPPGQGWTQGTDTQYF	TRBV3-1
CASSPLIRRPRGYGYTF	TRBV5-6
CASSFRQGGQETQYF	TRBV7-2
CATSRVRGESGYTF	TRBV15
CSASAGGVPPYF	TRBV20-1
CSAIDRRLAGGRGTDTQYF	TRBV20-1
CSAPQEKGKNIQYF	TRBV20-1
CASSQDGRVGTDTQYF	TRBV3-1
CAIKDRSELYEQYF	TRBV10-3
CSARGSKPGRRNEKLFF	TRBV20-1
CATGQGTLTDTQYF	TRBV24-1
CASSPQPGGAVDGYTF	TRBV27
CASSPRGAATNEKLFF	TRBV27
CATSRSGGGSSYNEQFF	TRBV15
CASSLGPGFNEKLFF	TRBV28
CASSPHGGGETQYF	TRBV5-1
CASSPPTESGNTIYF	TRBV18
CASSLGAGVTEAFF	TRBV6-6
CASTYAGYEQYF	TRBV28